Listed here are 26 T cell receptor beta chains from one sample, sequenced in a study of cytomegalovirus exposure and HLA in healthy donors. The PCR was carried out with 60 Vbeta primers and 13 Jbeta primers. Here immunoSEQ multiplex PCR was the method, and the copy in TCRdb shows in-frame clones only, minus some. The sample holds over 100,000 clones; around 60% are singletons and the top ten take about 4.3%. The sample consisted of PBMCs. These receptors were taken from a human donor in good health.

This clone has a handful of counts. This chain uses TRBV5-5 with TRBJ1-1; D might be TRBD1 (5 bases). The CDR3 runs to 14 residues. Germline CDR1 reads SGHKS; CDR2 reads YYEKEE (reference sequence). V was shortened by 2 bases and J by 4 bases, with 12 bases between the two germline ends. In nucleotides, the CDR3 is TGTGCCAGCAGCTTCCTATTGGGGGGCACTGAAGCTTTCTTT. Residues: CASSFLLGGTEAFF. Together with reference TRBV5-5 and TRBJ1-1, the CDR3 gives the full variable domain: DAGVTQSPTHLIKTRGQQVTLRCSPISGHKSVSWYQQVLGQGPQFIFQYYEKEERGRGNFPDRFSARQFPNYSSELNVNALLLGDSALYLCASSFLLGGTEAFFGQGTRLTVV.

V is TRBV18 and J is TRBJ2-2, with 10 bases matching TRBD2. V trimming: 2 bases; J trimming: 6 bases; junction bases outside the gene matches: 9. The CDR3 has 17 residues. Germline assignment: CDR1 KGHSH and CDR2 LQKENI. CDR3 loop: CASSPASGRILAGELFF. The CDR3 DNA reads TGTGCCAGCTCACCAGCTAGCGGGAGAATCTTGGCCGGGGAGCTGTTTTTT.

This clone is medium-sized (0.01 to 0.1%) by share. The chain uses TRBV27 and TRBJ1-5; possibly TRBD1 for D (5 bases). The CDR3 length is 14 residues. The V and J ends lost 6 bases and 6 bases respectively, with 15 bases between them. The V gene's germline CDR1 is MNHEY and CDR2 SMNVEV (reference sequence). CDR3 DNA sequence: TGTGCCAGCAGCCCGGACACCCCCAGTCAGCCCCAGCATTTT. It specifies CASSPDTPSQPQHF.

The chain carries TRBV6-1 and TRBJ2-5; TRBD2 is a possible D gene (5 bases). The end of the DNA aligns better with TRBJ2-7, so the J call may be wrong. CDR3 length: 13 amino acids. Germline V gives CDR1 MNHNS, CDR2 SASEGT. The CDR3 DNA sequence: TGTGCCAGCAGACCCAGAGACTACGGCGAGCAGTACTTC. This translates into CASRPRDYGEQYF.

The J gene is TRBJ2-3, the V gene TRBV7-9; D unresolved. The CDR3 contains 12 residues. The V gene's germline CDR1 is SEHNR and CDR2 FQNEAQ (reference sequence). Deletions cut 2 bases from V and 5 bases from J, with 5 bases between. CDR3 protein: CASSLTKDTQYF. Written as DNA, the CDR3 is TGTGCCAGCAGCTTAACAAAAGATACGCAGTATTTT.

The sample holds a few counts of this clone. CDR3 sequence: CASSLGVRDRGPNEKLFF. CDR3 sequence (DNA): TGTGCCAGCAGTTTGGGCGTACGGGACAGGGGTCCTAATGAAAAACTGTTTTTT. The chain has TRBV28 and TRBJ1-4; the match to TRBD1 covers 10 bases. In germline, CDR1 is MDHEN, CDR2 SYDVKM. The V segment lost 3 bases and the J segment 3 bases; nucleotides outside the gene matches: 10. There are 18 residues in the CDR3.

The chain uses TRBV30 and TRBJ2-1; 12 nucleotides match TRBD2. The CDR3 runs to 16 residues. V lost 3 bases and J lost 15; bases outside the gene matches: 18. From germline, CDR1 is GTSNPN and CDR2 SVGIG (reference sequence). CDR3 DNA: TGTGCCTGGAGCGGAGAGACTAGCGGGAGTCTTTGGGCTGCGTTCTTC. This sequence encodes CAWSGETSGSLWAAFF. Combining the CDR3 with reference TRBV30 and TRBJ2-1 gives the whole variable domain SQTIHQWPATLVQPVGSPLSLECTVEGTSNPNLYWYRQAAGRGLQLLFYSVGIGQISSEVPQNLSASRPQDRQFILSSKKLLLSDSGFYLCAWSGETSGSLWAAFFGPGTRLTVL.

The J gene is TRBJ2-1, the V gene TRBV9, with D perhaps TRBD2 (5 bases). The CDR3 length is 15 residues. Trimming took 0 bases from V and 3 from J, leaving 10 bases between them. Germline CDR1 is SGDLS and CDR2 is YYNGEE. CDR3 amino acids: CASSVGLAGYNEQFF. In DNA form, the CDR3 reads TGTGCCAGCAGCGTAGGGCTAGCCGGCTACAATGAGCAGTTCTTC.

With respect to this clone: The junction and the germline gene differ at one end; a read error may be behind it. Other DNA sequences from this sample encode an identical CDR3 as well. V usage is TRBV10-3 and J usage is TRBJ1-1; D might be TRBD1 (5 bases). The CDR3 length is 14 residues. The germline CDR1 and CDR2 sequences are ENHRY and SYGVKD. The CDR3 DNA is TGCGCCATCAGTGAGGTGGGGGGGTACACTGAAGCTTTCTTT. This translates into CAISEVGGYTEAFF.

The chain uses TRBV19 and TRBJ2-7; D is unresolved. V lost 5 bases, J lost 6 bases, and 14 bases lay in between. Germline V gene data show CDR1 as LNHDA and CDR2 as SQIVND (reference sequence). The CDR3 is 13 amino acids. CDR3 bases: TGTGCCAGTAGTTGGTCGGGTGAAGGCGAGCAGTACTTC. Translating gives CASSWSGEGEQYF.

The sample holds a few counts of this clone. The V call is TRBV19, the J call TRBJ2-6; 8 nucleotides align to TRBD2. This CDR3 spans 16 amino acids. The germline gives CDR1 LNHDA, CDR2 SQIVND (reference sequence). After removal of 8 bases from V and 0 bases from J, the junction contained 6 bases not matched to a gene. The CDR3 DNA follows: TGTGCCAGTGCGAGCGGGGGAAACTCTGGGGCCAACGTCCTGACTTTC. As protein: CASASGGNSGANVLTF.

V is TRBV10-2 and J is TRBJ1-4; TRBD1 is a possible D gene (5 bases). V was trimmed by 5 bases and J by 8 bases, leaving 15 bases between them. The CDR3 contains 14 residues. Per the germline V gene, CDR1 is WSHSY and CDR2 is SAAADI. CDR3 amino acids: CASSNKGWGEKLFF. The CDR3 DNA reads TGCGCCAGCAGTAATAAGGGGTGGGGAGAAAAACTGTTTTTT.

This chain uses TRBV19 with TRBJ2-1; D gene unclear. The CDR3 contains 16 residues. Germline V lookup: CDR1 LNHDA, CDR2 SQIVND (reference sequence). Trimming shortened V by 3 bases and J by 8 bases, and 20 bases separated the two germline ends. CDR3 bases: TGTGCCAGTAGTATTTGGGCCGTTTCCCCCCACGATGAGCAGTTCTTC. Residues: CASSIWAVSPHDEQFF.

The V call is TRBV27, the J call TRBJ2-1; 13 bases fit TRBD2. J gave up 9 bases and V 6 bases, and 8 bases lay outside the gene matches. Germline V gene sequence: CDR1 MNHEY, CDR2 SMNVEV (reference sequence). The CDR3 length is 15 residues. CDR3 region: CASSARTSGSSEQFF. The CDR3 nucleotides are TGTGCCAGCAGCGCCCGGACTAGCGGGAGCAGTGAGCAGTTCTTC.

The chain joins TRBV6-5 to TRBJ2-3; D might be TRBD2 (6 bases). Germline V gene data show CDR1 as MNHEY and CDR2 as SVGAGI. The ends were cut back, 5 bases at V and 4 bases at J, with 10 bases in the middle. The CDR3 extends over 13 amino acids. CDR3: CASSDRLADTQYF. CDR3 bases: TGTGCCAGCAGTGACCGACTAGCAGATACGCAGTATTTT.

The CDR3 sequence: CASGLTSDGTRTTGELFF. CDR3 sequence (DNA): TGTGCTAGTGGTTTGACCTCCGATGGGACTAGAACCACCGGGGAGCTGTTTTTT. The J gene is TRBJ2-2, the V gene TRBV12-5; TRBD2 matches 8 bases. With 2 bases clipped from V and 4 bases from J, the junction kept 12 bases outside the gene matches. Germline-derived CDR1 and CDR2 are LGHNT and FRNRAP. This CDR3 region has 18 residues.

The chain carries TRBV7-2 and TRBJ2-1, with TRBD2 matching over 9 bases. The J segment lost 9 bases and the V segment lost 2 bases, leaving 8 bases of the junction unmatched. CDR1 and CDR2 (germline): SGHTA, FQGNSA. The CDR3 contains 15 residues. The CDR3 loop reads CASSLLASGTGEQFF. In DNA form, the CDR3 reads TGTGCCAGCAGCTTATTGGCTAGCGGGACGGGTGAGCAGTTCTTC.

V gene TRBV29-1 combines with J gene TRBJ1-1; perhaps TRBD1 as D (5 bases). Trimming shortened V by 7 bases and J by 5 bases, and 17 bases separated the two germline ends. The germline V gene encodes CDR1 SQVTM and CDR2 ANQGSEA. This CDR3 contains 13 residues. CDR3 sequence: CSALQGAGTEAFF. CDR3 coding DNA: TGCAGCGCCCTGCAGGGCGCGGGAACTGAAGCTTTCTTT.

Notes on this clone: A junction boundary mismatches the germline segment, possibly from a read error. This chain joins TRBV6-5 and TRBJ2-7; D could derive from TRBD1 or TRBD2 (5 bases each). This CDR3 region has 13 residues. Per the germline V gene, CDR1 is MNHEY and CDR2 is SVGAGI. CDR3 residues: CTSSYGASYEQYF. Here the CDR3 DNA reads TGTACCAGCAGTTACGGGGCTTCTTACGAGCAGTACTTC.

The chain has TRBV5-1 and TRBJ2-7, with 9 bases lining up with TRBD2. Germline V CDR1 and CDR2: SGHRS, YFSETQ. The CDR3 length is 15 residues. Trimming cost V 5 bases and J 3 bases; bases outside gene matches: 9. CDR3 DNA sequence: TGCGCCAGCAGAGAAACTAGCGGGCGCCTCTACGAGCAGTACTTC. Amino acids: CASRETSGRLYEQYF.

J is TRBJ2-7 and V is TRBV6-5; weak D call: TRBD2 (6 bases). Germline CDR1 reads MNHEY; CDR2 reads SVGAGI. Between the trimmed V and J ends, which lost 3 bases and 0 bases, there was a span of 9 bases. The CDR3 length is 14 residues. Written as DNA, the CDR3 is TGTGCCAGCAGTTATGGGGGGTTCTCCTACGAGCAGTACTTC. Its protein is CASSYGGFSYEQYF.

The chain combines TRBV2 with TRBJ2-7; no reliable D call. Trimming shortened V by 0 bases and J by 4 bases, and 19 bases separated the two germline ends. CDR3 length: 17 residues. Germline V gene lookup returns CDR1 SNHLY and CDR2 FYNNEI. CDR3 sequence reads: CASSEAVSRIGAYEQYF. The CDR3 nucleotides are TGTGCCAGCAGTGAAGCAGTAAGCAGAATCGGAGCTTACGAGCAGTACTTC.

The chain links TRBV14 to TRBJ2-1; 7 positions match TRBD2. Germline V lookup: CDR1 SGHDN, CDR2 FVKESK. The CDR3 loop spans 14 amino acids. V shed 6 bases and J 6 bases; nucleotides not matched to a gene: 8. In DNA form, the CDR3 reads TGTGCCAGCAGGAGGAGCGGGATGGGCAATGAGCAGTTCTTC. This translates into CASRRSGMGNEQFF.

The chain joins TRBV15 to TRBJ2-2; TRBD2 matches 8 bases. The V gene end was trimmed by 0 bases and the J gene end by 3 bases; junction bases not matched to a gene: 9. Germline lookup yields CDR1 LNHNV and CDR2 YYDKDF (reference sequence). This CDR3 is built from 18 residues. CDR3 sequence reads: CATSRDSERERDTGELFF. DNA of the CDR3: TGTGCCACCAGCAGAGATTCCGAGCGGGAGAGAGACACCGGGGAGCTGTTTTTT.

The chain couples TRBV27 to TRBJ2-5, with D tentatively TRBD1 (5 bases). The CDR3 is 14 amino acids. Germline-derived CDR1 and CDR2 are MNHEY and SMNVEV (reference sequence). The V and J ends lost 5 bases and 5 bases respectively, with 15 bases between them. CDR3 in DNA: TGTGCCAGCAGTCCCCCAGGGCTACGGGAGACCCAGTACTTC. Its translation: CASSPPGLRETQYF.

This chain joins TRBV6-1 and TRBJ1-1; perhaps TRBD1 as D (5 bases). The CDR3 extends over 14 amino acids. Trimming cost V 7 bases and J 1 base, with 13 bases left between them. Germline V gives CDR1 MNHNS, CDR2 SASEGT. CDR3 in amino acids: CASMGGNANTEAFF. CDR3 nucleotides: TGTGCCAGCATGGGGGGAAACGCGAACACTGAAGCTTTCTTT.